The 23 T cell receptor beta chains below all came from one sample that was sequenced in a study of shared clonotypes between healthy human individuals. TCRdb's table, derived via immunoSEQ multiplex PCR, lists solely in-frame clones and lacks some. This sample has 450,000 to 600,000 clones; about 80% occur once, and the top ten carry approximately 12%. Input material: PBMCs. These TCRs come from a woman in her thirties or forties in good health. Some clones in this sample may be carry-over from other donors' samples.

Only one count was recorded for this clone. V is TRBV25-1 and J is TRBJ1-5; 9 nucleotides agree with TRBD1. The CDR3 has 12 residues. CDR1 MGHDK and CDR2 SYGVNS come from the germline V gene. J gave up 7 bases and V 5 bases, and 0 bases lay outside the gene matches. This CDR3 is CASSTGGQPQHF. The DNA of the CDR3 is TGTGCCAGCAGTACAGGGGGCCAGCCCCAGCATTTT.

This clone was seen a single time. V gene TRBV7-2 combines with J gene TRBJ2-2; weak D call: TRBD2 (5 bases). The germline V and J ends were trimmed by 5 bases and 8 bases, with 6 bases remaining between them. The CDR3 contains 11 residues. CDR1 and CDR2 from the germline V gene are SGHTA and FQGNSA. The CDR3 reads CASSPGGELFF. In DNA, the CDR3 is TGTGCCAGCAGCCCGGGGGGGGAGCTGTTTTTT. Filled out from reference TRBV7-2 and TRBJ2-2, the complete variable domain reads GAGVSQSPSNKVTEKGKDVELRCDPISGHTALYWYRQSLGQGLEFLIYFQGNSAPDKSGLPSDRFSAERTGGSVSTLTIQRTQQEDSAVYLCASSPGGELFFGEGSRLTVL.

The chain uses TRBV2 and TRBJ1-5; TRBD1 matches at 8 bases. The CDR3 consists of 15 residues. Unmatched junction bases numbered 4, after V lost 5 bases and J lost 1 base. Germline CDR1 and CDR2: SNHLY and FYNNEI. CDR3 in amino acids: CASSRGQGSNQPQHF. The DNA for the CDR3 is TGTGCCAGCAGTCGTGGACAGGGAAGCAATCAGCCCCAGCATTTT.

Here the CDR3 reads CASSYGSIATNEKLFF. CDR3 DNA sequence: TGTGCCAGCAGTTACGGGTCAATTGCAACTAATGAAAAACTGTTTTTT. The rearrangement uses TRBV6-6 and TRBJ1-4; D gene ambiguous. Germline assignment: CDR1 MNHNY and CDR2 SVGAGI (reference sequence). V was trimmed by 2 bases and J by 0 bases, leaving 10 bases between them. CDR3 length: 16 residues.

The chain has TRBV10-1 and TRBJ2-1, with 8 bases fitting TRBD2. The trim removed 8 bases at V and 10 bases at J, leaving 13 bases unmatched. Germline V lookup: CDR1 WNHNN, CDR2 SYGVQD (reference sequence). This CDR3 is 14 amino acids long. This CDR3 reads CASGEAREVGEQFF. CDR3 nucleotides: TGCGCCAGCGGAGAGGCGCGGGAGGTCGGGGAGCAGTTCTTC.

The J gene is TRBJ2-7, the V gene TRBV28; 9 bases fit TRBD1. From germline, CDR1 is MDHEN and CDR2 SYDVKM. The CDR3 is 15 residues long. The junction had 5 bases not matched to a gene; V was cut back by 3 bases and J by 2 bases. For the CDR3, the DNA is TGTGCCAGCAGTTTTCACCGGGACAGGGCCTACGAGCAGTACTTC. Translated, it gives CASSFHRDRAYEQYF. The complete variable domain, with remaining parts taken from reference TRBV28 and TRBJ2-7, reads DVKVTQSSRYLVKRTGEKVFLECVQDMDHENMFWYRQDPGLGLRLIYFSYDVKMKEKGDIPEGYSVSREKKERFSLILESASTNQTSMYLCASSFHRDRAYEQYFGPGTRLTVT.

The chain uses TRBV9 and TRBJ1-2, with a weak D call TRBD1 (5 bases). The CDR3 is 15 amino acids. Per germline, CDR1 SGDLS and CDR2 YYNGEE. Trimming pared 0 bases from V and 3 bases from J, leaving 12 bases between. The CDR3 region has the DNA TGTGCCAGCAGCGTAGGTACAGGCAGGGACTATGGCTACACCTTC. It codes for CASSVGTGRDYGYTF.

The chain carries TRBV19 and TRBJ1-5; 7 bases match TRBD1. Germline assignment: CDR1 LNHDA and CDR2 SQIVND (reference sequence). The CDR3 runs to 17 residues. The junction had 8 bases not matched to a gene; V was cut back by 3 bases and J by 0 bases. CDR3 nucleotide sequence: TGTGCCAGTAGTATCGGATTGGACAGGTATAGCAATCAGCCCCAGCATTTT. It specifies CASSIGLDRYSNQPQHF.

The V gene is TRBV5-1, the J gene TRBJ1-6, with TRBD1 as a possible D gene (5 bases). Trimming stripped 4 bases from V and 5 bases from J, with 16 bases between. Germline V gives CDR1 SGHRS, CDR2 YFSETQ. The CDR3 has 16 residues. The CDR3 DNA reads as TGCGCCAGCAGCGTTTGGGGGAAAGGGGATAATTCACCCCTCCACTTT. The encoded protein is CASSVWGKGDNSPLHF.

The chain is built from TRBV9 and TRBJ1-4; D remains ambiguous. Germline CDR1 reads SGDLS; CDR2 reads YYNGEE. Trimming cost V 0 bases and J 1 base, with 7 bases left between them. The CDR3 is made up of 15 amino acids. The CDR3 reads CASSVAGETNEKLFF. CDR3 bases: TGTGCCAGCAGCGTAGCGGGCGAAACTAATGAAAAACTGTTTTTT.

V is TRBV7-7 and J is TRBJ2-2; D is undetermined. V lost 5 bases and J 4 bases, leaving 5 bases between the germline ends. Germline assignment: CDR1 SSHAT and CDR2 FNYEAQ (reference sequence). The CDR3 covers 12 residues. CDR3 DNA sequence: TGTGCCAGCAGCGGCCCCACCGGGGAGCTGTTTTTT. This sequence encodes CASSGPTGELFF.

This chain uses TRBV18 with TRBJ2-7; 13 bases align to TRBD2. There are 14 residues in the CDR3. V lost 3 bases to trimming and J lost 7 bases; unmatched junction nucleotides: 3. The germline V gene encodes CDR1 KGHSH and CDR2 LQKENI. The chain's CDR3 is CASSPGTSGEEQYF. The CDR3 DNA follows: TGTGCCAGCTCACCCGGGACTAGCGGGGAAGAGCAGTACTTC.

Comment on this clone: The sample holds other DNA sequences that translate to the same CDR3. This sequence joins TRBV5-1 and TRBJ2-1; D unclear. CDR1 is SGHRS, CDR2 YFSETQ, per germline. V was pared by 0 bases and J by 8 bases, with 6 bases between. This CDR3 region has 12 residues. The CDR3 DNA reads TGCGCCAGCAGCTTGGCACGTGATGAGCAGTTCTTC. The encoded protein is CASSLARDEQFF. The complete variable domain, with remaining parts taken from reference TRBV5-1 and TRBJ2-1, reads KAGVTQTPRYLIKTRGQQVTLSCSPISGHRSVSWYQQTPGQGLQFLFEYFSETQRNKGNFPGRFSGRQFSNSRSEMNVSTLELGDSALYLCASSLARDEQFFGPGTRLTVL.

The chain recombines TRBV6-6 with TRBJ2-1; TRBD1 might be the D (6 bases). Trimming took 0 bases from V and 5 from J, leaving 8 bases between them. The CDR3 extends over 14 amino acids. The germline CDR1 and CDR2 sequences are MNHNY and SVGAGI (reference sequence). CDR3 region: CASSYSGGNNEQFF. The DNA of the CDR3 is TGTGCCAGCAGTTACTCAGGGGGAAACAATGAGCAGTTCTTC.

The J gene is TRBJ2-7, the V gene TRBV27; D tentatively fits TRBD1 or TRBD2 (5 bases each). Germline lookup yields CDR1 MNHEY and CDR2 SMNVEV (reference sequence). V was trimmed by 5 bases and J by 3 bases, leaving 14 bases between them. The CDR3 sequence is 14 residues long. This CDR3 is CASSGPGTDYEQYF. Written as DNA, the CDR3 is TGTGCCAGCAGTGGACCCGGGACGGACTACGAGCAGTACTTC.

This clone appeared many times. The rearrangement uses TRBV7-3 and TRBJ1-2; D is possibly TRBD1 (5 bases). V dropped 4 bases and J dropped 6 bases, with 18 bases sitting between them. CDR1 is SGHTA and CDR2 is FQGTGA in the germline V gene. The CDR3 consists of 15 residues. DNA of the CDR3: TGTGCCAGCAGCTCCGTTCCGGGGGATTTTGATGGCTACACCTTC. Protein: CASSSVPGDFDGYTF.

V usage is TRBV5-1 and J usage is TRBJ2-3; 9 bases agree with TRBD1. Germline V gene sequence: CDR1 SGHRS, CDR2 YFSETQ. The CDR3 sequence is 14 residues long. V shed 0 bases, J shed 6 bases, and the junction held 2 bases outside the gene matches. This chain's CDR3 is CASSLAGTGDTQYF. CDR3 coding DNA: TGCGCCAGCAGCTTGGCAGGGACAGGGGATACGCAGTATTTT.

The CDR3 reads CASTLLGTGFF. Written as DNA, the CDR3 is TGTGCCAGCACCTTACTCGGGACGGGGTTCTTC. The chain has TRBV6-1 and TRBJ2-1; D tentatively fits TRBD1 or TRBD2 (5 bases each). The CDR3 consists of 11 residues. Trimming took off 7 bases at V and 15 bases at J, with 16 bases between the two ends. The V gene's germline CDR1 is MNHNS and CDR2 SASEGT.

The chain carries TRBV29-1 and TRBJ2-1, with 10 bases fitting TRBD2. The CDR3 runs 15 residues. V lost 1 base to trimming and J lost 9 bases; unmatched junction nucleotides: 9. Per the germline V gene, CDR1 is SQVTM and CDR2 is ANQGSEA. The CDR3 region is CSVEAPAGGPGEQFF. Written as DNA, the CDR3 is TGCAGCGTTGAAGCCCCAGCGGGAGGGCCGGGTGAGCAGTTCTTC.

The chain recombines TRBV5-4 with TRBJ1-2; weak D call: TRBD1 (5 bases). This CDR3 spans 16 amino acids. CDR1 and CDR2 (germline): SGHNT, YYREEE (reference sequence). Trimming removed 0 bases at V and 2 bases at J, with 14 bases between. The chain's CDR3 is CASSLGQGEPNYGYTF. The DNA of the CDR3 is TGTGCCAGCAGCTTGGGCCAAGGGGAGCCCAACTATGGCTACACCTTC.

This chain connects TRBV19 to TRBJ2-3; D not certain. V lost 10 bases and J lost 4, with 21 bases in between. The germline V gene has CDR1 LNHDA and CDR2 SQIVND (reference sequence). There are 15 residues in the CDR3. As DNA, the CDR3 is TGTGCCACCTCGAGTCATCCGGATGGGGCAGATACGCAGTATTTT. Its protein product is CATSSHPDGADTQYF.

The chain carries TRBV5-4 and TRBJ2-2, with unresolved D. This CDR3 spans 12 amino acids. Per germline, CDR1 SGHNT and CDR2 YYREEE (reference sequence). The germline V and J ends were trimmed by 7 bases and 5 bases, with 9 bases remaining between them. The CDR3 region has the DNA TGTGCCAGCTACAAAGAGACCGGGGAGCTGTTTTTT. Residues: CASYKETGELFF.

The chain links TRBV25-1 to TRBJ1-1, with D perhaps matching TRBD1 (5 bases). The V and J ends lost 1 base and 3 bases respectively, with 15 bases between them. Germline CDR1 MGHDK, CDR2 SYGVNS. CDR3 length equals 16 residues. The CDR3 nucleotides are TGTGCCAGCAGTGAATCCATGCAGGGTTTACACACTGAAGCTTTCTTT. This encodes CASSESMQGLHTEAFF.